These T cell receptor beta chains were read from a single sample in a study of T-cell reconstitution after alpha-beta-depleted transplantation in children. Via MiXCR, TCRdb re-called the PCR reads, giving one row per CDR3 protein. In the table there are some 530,000 distinct CDR3 sequences, approximately 12% of which are singletons. The sample in question was PBMCs from the stem cell graft donor, obtained from the stem cell graft. The receptor source for this set is a human donor who donated a stem cell graft to a child with combined immunodeficiency. Each CDR3 is given with its conserved first and last residue.

j_gene	len	v_gene	CDR3aa
TRBJ2-2	16	TRBV7-7	CASSLTGGADTGELFF
TRBJ1-5	14	TRBV30	CAWTRDTLNQPQHF
TRBJ2-3	14	TRBV10-3	CASWGGHRTDTQYF
TRBJ2-7	12	TRBV20-1	CSAQGGTYEQYF
TRBJ2-6	19	TRBV4-2	CASSQDRRQGSSGANVLTF
TRBJ2-7	11	TRBV6-1	CASIHAQEQYF
TRBJ2-2	15	TRBV5-1	CASTGGSTNTGELFF
TRBJ2-3	16	TRBV6-2/TRBV6-3	CASSSWTSGKEDTQYF
TRBJ1-5	14	TRBV12-3/TRBV12-4	CASSSGRKNQPQHF
TRBJ2-6	16	TRBV28	CASCEGAVSGANVLTF
TRBJ2-1	13	TRBV5-5	CASSYIPGREQFF
TRBJ2-4	13	TRBV29-1	CSVEALAGNIQYF
TRBJ2-1	14	TRBV18	CASSPSGRDNEQFF
TRBJ2-1	15	TRBV10-3	CAISETGMGDNEQFF
TRBJ2-7	15	TRBV7-2	CASAWGGGSGYEQYF
TRBJ2-7	16	TRBV12-5	CASGWAPTGFTYEQYF
TRBJ2-1	16	TRBV12-3/TRBV12-4	CASSIIAGTLGNEQFF
TRBJ2-3	15	TRBV9	CASSPSGGASYTQYF
TRBJ2-5	18	TRBV4-3	CASSQEIKGTARKETQYF
TRBJ1-5	18	TRBV12-3/TRBV12-4	CASSLRDTGQGGNQPQHF
TRBJ2-5	13	TRBV20-1	CSARMAAVKTQYF
TRBJ1-5	14	TRBV6-1	CASSDWDSNQPQHF
TRBJ1-1	15	TRBV7-2	CASSSMGRGLTEAFF
TRBJ1-1	17	TRBV5-1	CASSLAAPGQGTNEAFF
TRBJ2-5	14	TRBV3-1	CASSPPGHGETQYF
TRBJ2-1	17	TRBV5-1	CASRNHKPGQLYNERFF
TRBJ1-5	14	TRBV10-3	CAISGGREGQPQHF
TRBJ2-2	16	TRBV7-9	CASSLEIAANTGELFF
TRBJ1-4	14	TRBV20-1	CSASRQGNHEKLFF
TRBJ2-2	17	TRBV7-9	CASSLGGAGANTGELFF
TRBJ1-2	15	TRBV7-2	CASSVSSDRGYGYTF
TRBJ2-7	13	TRBV6-5	CASSRRGAYEQYF
TRBJ2-5	13	TRBV20-1	CSASLAGEGTQYF
TRBJ2-7	16	TRBV7-9	CASSLSPGARSYEQYF
TRBJ1-6	13	TRBV10-3	CAITQGANSPLHF
TRBJ1-5	18	TRBV27	CASSLLGVGTGSNQPQHF
TRBJ1-2	13	TRBV6-2/TRBV6-3	CASSYKDHYGYTF
TRBJ2-2	14	TRBV7-9	CASSLTGAGGELFF
TRBJ1-1	13	TRBV30	CAWTAGLNTEAFF
TRBJ2-2	14	TRBV2	CASRGTGLTGELFF
TRBJ2-1	15	TRBV5-1	CASSLGLAGDNEQFF
TRBJ1-1	12	TRBV20-1	CSATLGGSEAFF
TRBJ2-7	13	TRBV20-1	CSARGVGFHEQYF
TRBJ2-7	15	TRBV7-9	CASSQDRLSSYEQYF
TRBJ1-4	15	TRBV29-1	CSAGTGGGGNEKLFF
TRBJ2-1	20	TRBV10-3	CAISESPGLAGKTIYNEQFF
TRBJ2-7	22	TRBV21-1	CASSKLTKVKVSIRTLLYEQYF